Listed below are T cell receptor beta chains from one sample, sequenced in a study of early T cells in non-severe SARS-CoV-2 infection. TCRdb passed the 5' RACE reads through MiXCR, listing each CDR3 protein once. The sample has over 50,000 distinct CDR3 sequences; under 14% are singletons. Sequencing was done on a sample of whole blood. The receptor set was obtained from an adult who was a healthcare worker with PCR-confirmed SARS-CoV-2 infection or an uninfected control (not recorded which). The conserved cysteine and the conserved F or W are not part of the CDR3 here.

v_gene: TRBV14
CDR3aa: ASSQGQGLPSGNTIY

v_gene: TRBV7-9
CDR3aa: ASSRQGFGYGYT

v_gene: TRBV7-2
CDR3aa: ASSSQGGTVYNEQF

v_gene: TRBV18
CDR3aa: ASSYTGYNSPLH

v_gene: TRBV15
CDR3aa: ATSITGKSGYT

v_gene: TRBV3-1
CDR3aa: ASSPQAGTGGSPLH

v_gene: TRBV4-3
CDR3aa: ASSQEGQGGTDTQY

v_gene: TRBV4-1
CDR3aa: ASSQDRWASPY

v_gene: TRBV20-1
CDR3aa: SAITGDLGQPQH

v_gene: TRBV11-2
CDR3aa: ASSRISGGAGEQF

v_gene: TRBV19
CDR3aa: ASSIDSGTSGGRYEQY

v_gene: TRBV12-3/TRBV12-4
CDR3aa: ASSTDRGGTEAF

v_gene: TRBV9
CDR3aa: ASSGGSGGAQDTQY

v_gene: TRBV5-1
CDR3aa: ASSLESGSYEQY

v_gene: TRBV12-3/TRBV12-4
CDR3aa: ASSWRGTDQPQH

v_gene: TRBV6-2/TRBV6-3
CDR3aa: GSGDRTSTGELF

v_gene: TRBV11-2
CDR3aa: ASSTLTSGGPQETQY

v_gene: TRBV7-2
CDR3aa: ASSLPGLGVTQY

v_gene: TRBV4-2
CDR3aa: ASSQAGTGGAGANVLT

v_gene: TRBV11-2
CDR3aa: ASFLGRGPSTDTQY

v_gene: TRBV7-9
CDR3aa: ASSFPRGEHTDTQY

v_gene: TRBV11-3
CDR3aa: ASSPRAGGGETQY

v_gene: TRBV18
CDR3aa: ASSPPGQAFEAF

v_gene: TRBV5-1
CDR3aa: ASSLLRATEAF

v_gene: TRBV12-3/TRBV12-4
CDR3aa: ASSSRQGADHEQY

v_gene: TRBV12-3/TRBV12-4
CDR3aa: ASSTDSFPRNIQY

v_gene: TRBV20-1
CDR3aa: SATPPVGQETQY

v_gene: TRBV12-3/TRBV12-4
CDR3aa: ASRLAETQY

v_gene: TRBV6-5
CDR3aa: ASSYSATGYNEQF

v_gene: TRBV4-1
CDR3aa: ASSQDPGRGSDTEAF

v_gene: TRBV7-9
CDR3aa: ASSLVRDVWVTDTQY

v_gene: TRBV2
CDR3aa: ASSDDEIGSRNIQY

v_gene: TRBV7-3
CDR3aa: ASSFSGNTEAF

v_gene: TRBV6-2/TRBV6-3
CDR3aa: ASRPPRVSSYNEQF

v_gene: TRBV11-2
CDR3aa: ASSLEGLGETQY

v_gene: TRBV11-2
CDR3aa: ASSLRGGQTPSPQY

v_gene: TRBV6-1
CDR3aa: ASSEGDKNIQY

v_gene: TRBV20-1
CDR3aa: SARPIERDSTYGYT

v_gene: TRBV10-3
CDR3aa: AISERGGQFEAF

v_gene: TRBV2
CDR3aa: ASSYTDLSGANVLT

v_gene: TRBV7-7
CDR3aa: VSSPPTGDQFKDY

v_gene: TRBV9
CDR3aa: ASSPWGQTYEQY

v_gene: TRBV5-1
CDR3aa: ASSWEGRTGELF

v_gene: TRBV7-2
CDR3aa: ASSLGGVEAKNIQY

v_gene: TRBV7-9
CDR3aa: ASSLRQGAGADTQY

v_gene: TRBV12-5
CDR3aa: ASGLVSAGNTIY

v_gene: TRBV29-1
CDR3aa: SVERYQGYNEQF

v_gene: TRBV6-2/TRBV6-3
CDR3aa: ASSQNRLRETQY

v_gene: TRBV18
CDR3aa: ASSPWDSYEQY

v_gene: TRBV30
CDR3aa: AWSLRGNSPLH

v_gene: TRBV7-9
CDR3aa: ASSLVGSSNTEAF

v_gene: TRBV20-1
CDR3aa: SAGTGWGGTEAF

v_gene: TRBV3-1
CDR3aa: ASSQARGVSYGYT

v_gene: TRBV12-3/TRBV12-4
CDR3aa: ASRWTSGITGELF

v_gene: TRBV7-8
CDR3aa: ASSLGPPVETQY